Below, 15 T cell receptor beta chains from the same sample are listed, as sequenced in a study of cytomegalovirus exposure and HLA in healthy donors. The study ran its PCR with 60 Vbeta and 13 Jbeta primers. The protocol was immunoSEQ multiplex PCR, while the TCRdb copy is restricted to in-frame clones and leaves out a portion. The sample has 200,000 or so clones, over 65% seen once. The sequenced sample was PBMCs. These receptors all come from a woman aged 30 to 39 in good health and CMV-seronegative.

CDR3 in amino acids: CASTTRTSGSQFF. In DNA form, the CDR3 reads TGTGCCAGCACCACTCGGACTAGCGGGAGTCAGTTCTTC. This chain uses TRBV28 with TRBJ2-1, with 13 bases identical to TRBD2. CDR1 and CDR2 from the germline V gene are MDHEN and SYDVKM. Trimming cost V 7 bases and J 13 bases; bases outside gene matches: 7. The CDR3 runs 13 residues.

This sequence joins TRBV29-1 and TRBJ2-1; tentative D call: TRBD2 (6 bases). The CDR3 extends over 16 amino acids. Looked up from germline, CDR1 is SQVTM and CDR2 is ANQGSEA. V was shortened by 1 base and J by 3 bases, with 16 bases between the two germline ends. In DNA, the CDR3 is TGCAGCGTTGAAGGGGGCAGCGCGGGGTACTACAATGAGCAGTTCTTC. Translated: CSVEGGSAGYYNEQFF.

The chain has TRBV6-5 and TRBJ2-7, with 8 bases identical to TRBD2. V shed 2 bases and J 0 bases; nucleotides not matched to a gene: 3. The CDR3 is made up of 15 amino acids. Germline values: CDR1 MNHEY, CDR2 SVGAGI. For the CDR3, the DNA is TGTGCCAGCAGTTACGTTAGCGGGAACTCCTACGAGCAGTACTTC. It is translated as CASSYVSGNSYEQYF.

The chain recombines TRBV7-3 with TRBJ2-3, with 9 bases identical to TRBD2. CDR3 size: 19 residues. CDR1 and CDR2 (germline): SGHTA, FQGTGA. Unmatched junction bases numbered 17, after V lost 5 bases and J lost 2 bases. CDR3 in amino acids: CASSPTWLAGRLYTDTQYF. DNA for the CDR3: TGTGCCAGCAGCCCCACGTGGCTAGCGGGGCGCCTTTACACAGATACGCAGTATTTT.

The genes are TRBV19 and TRBJ1-5; D gene unclear. The germline CDR1 and CDR2 sequences are LNHDA and SQIVND (reference sequence). Trimming left V 5 bases short and J 0 bases short, with 14 bases between. The CDR3 has 16 amino acids. DNA for the CDR3: TGTGCCAGTAGTTCCAGGCTGCCTTATAGCAATCAGCCCCAGCATTTT. It yields the protein CASSSRLPYSNQPQHF.

This clone appeared once. V usage is TRBV6-5 and J usage is TRBJ1-2, with D maybe TRBD1 (5 bases). V lost 5 bases to trimming and J lost 2 bases, with 12 bases between them. The CDR3 has 14 amino acids. Germline V gives CDR1 MNHEY, CDR2 SVGAGI. The CDR3 loop reads CASSAGIPNYGYTF. The CDR3, as DNA: TGTGCCAGCAGTGCAGGGATCCCGAACTATGGCTACACCTTC.

This clone was counted between two and nine times. The chain carries TRBV5-1 and TRBJ1-1; D is unresolved. The CDR3 totals 14 residues. CDR1 is SGHRS and CDR2 is YFSETQ in the germline V gene. The germline V and J ends were trimmed by 2 bases and 1 base, with 9 bases remaining between them. The CDR3 is CASSLLSGNTEAFF. CDR3 nucleotides: TGCGCCAGCAGCTTATTGTCAGGGAACACTGAAGCTTTCTTT.

V and J are TRBV5-4 and TRBJ2-3; maybe TRBD2 (5 bases). CDR3 length: 15 amino acids. Germline lookup yields CDR1 SGHNT and CDR2 YYREEE (reference sequence). V lost 1 base, J lost 6 bases, and 15 bases lay in between. The CDR3 sequence: CASSLFSAEKDTQYF. The CDR3 DNA is TGTGCCAGCAGCTTGTTTTCAGCGGAAAAGGATACGCAGTATTTT.

The chain has TRBV6-1 and TRBJ2-2; perhaps TRBD2 as D (6 bases). Germline V gene sequence: CDR1 MNHNS, CDR2 SASEGT. The CDR3 length is 14 residues. The V gene lost 7 bases and the J gene lost 1 base, with 10 bases spanning the gap. The CDR3 bases are TGTGCCAGCACCAAGCGGGTGAACACCGGGGAGCTGTTTTTT. It encodes CASTKRVNTGELFF.

A few counts support this clone. One junction end does not reproduce the germline sequence, and a read error may be involved. This chain connects TRBV6-9 to TRBJ1-1; no clear D. CDR1 and CDR2 (germline): MNHGY, SVAAGI. This CDR3 contains 11 residues. The CDR3 region is CASTLPGFLVF. In nucleotides, the CDR3 is TGTGCCAGCACCCTACCGGGGTTTTTAGTCTTT.

The rearrangement uses TRBV30 and TRBJ2-3, with D possibly matching TRBD2 (7 bases). The CDR3 is 14 amino acids. The ends were cut back, 1 base at V and 3 bases at J, with 11 bases in the middle. Germline values: CDR1 GTSNPN, CDR2 SVGIG (reference sequence). CDR3 residues: CAWSAGGQTDTQYF. In nucleotides, the CDR3 is TGTGCCTGGAGTGCCGGGGGGCAGACAGATACGCAGTATTTT.

The genes are TRBV2 and TRBJ2-7; D might be TRBD2 (6 bases). The CDR3 extends over 14 amino acids. Trimming shortened V by 7 bases and J by 1 base, and 14 bases separated the two germline ends. Germline lookup yields CDR1 SNHLY and CDR2 FYNNEI. The CDR3 sequence is CASNMAGSSYEQYF. The CDR3 DNA follows: TGTGCCAGCAATATGGCGGGAAGTTCCTACGAGCAGTACTTC.

The V call is TRBV30, the J call TRBJ2-1, with a tentative D call TRBD2 (6 bases). Germline lookup yields CDR1 GTSNPN and CDR2 SVGIG (reference sequence). This CDR3 is 17 amino acids long. The V and J ends lost 1 base and 4 bases respectively, with 20 bases between them. The CDR3 coding sequence is TGTGCCTGGAGTGGGATGGTGGGAGGCATCCGATACAATGAGCAGTTCTTC. This gives the protein CAWSGMVGGIRYNEQFF.

In its sample, this clone was seen once. The chain combines TRBV28 with TRBJ2-7; the match to TRBD2 covers 7 bases. V lost 6 bases and J lost 0; bases outside the gene matches: 5. From germline, CDR1 is MDHEN and CDR2 SYDVKM. The CDR3 is 14 amino acids. Here the CDR3 reads CASSPASGSYEQYF. CDR3 nucleotides: TGTGCCAGCAGCCCCGCTAGCGGCTCCTACGAGCAGTACTTC. Full variable domain (remainder filled in from reference TRBV28 and TRBJ2-7): DVKVTQSSRYLVKRTGEKVFLECVQDMDHENMFWYRQDPGLGLRLIYFSYDVKMKEKGDIPEGYSVSREKKERFSLILESASTNQTSMYLCASSPASGSYEQYFGPGTRLTVT.

The genes are TRBV6-1 and TRBJ1-5, with 9 nucleotides matching TRBD1. The J segment lost 6 bases and the V segment lost 7 bases, leaving 10 bases of the junction unmatched. This CDR3 region has 15 residues. The germline V gene encodes CDR1 MNHNS and CDR2 SASEGT. The CDR3 spells CASKNRDRAFQPQHF. In nucleotides, the CDR3 is TGTGCCAGCAAGAACCGGGACAGGGCATTTCAGCCCCAGCATTTT.